This TCR beta chain was identified in a study of cytomegalovirus exposure and HLA in healthy donors (dated by TCRdb to 2016 to 2017). About the study as a whole: An earlier analysis of roughly 500 of the donors reported 276 Gb of sequence data and some 120 million unique TCR beta sequences from 190 million or so T cells. An early release covering some 640 HLA-typed donors comprised roughly 300 gigabases of sequencing data and approximately 80 million unique TCR sequences. Of the roughly 390 genotyped donors, 65% to 90% were placed in the genetic ancestry cluster associated with self-reported Caucasian donors. The aim of the study was to test whether cataloging public T cell receptors could identify signatures of past pathogen exposure. The study profiled the T cell repertoires of 500 to 800 subjects by immunosequencing and related them to cytomegalovirus serostatus. Along with the approximately 700-subject first cohort, a separate validation cohort of 120 different subjects was used. To predict cytomegalovirus infection status, the study brought together high-throughput TCR immunosequencing, statistical association of individual TCRs with disease status, and machine learning. To study patterns of TCR occurrence, a later analysis re-analyzed previously published TCR beta repertoires from several hundred donors and added high-resolution HLA genotyping. Rather than using new phenotypic data, the later analysis identified candidate immune exposures from TCR beta sequences and from how often those sequences occurred across donors. An earlier analysis of 587 of the donors used high-throughput TCR beta sequencing to judge whether each TCR beta V gene segment behaved as functional or pseudogenic. Donor age, sex, ethnicity and CMV serostatus were compiled together with the repertoire data. A later genetic analysis took genome-wide SNP genotypes for about 55% of the roughly 700 donors and used that subset as a discovery cohort. Every repertoire in the discovery cohort had been generated on one and the same sequencing platform. Class I and class II HLA loci were covered by the typing at four-digit resolution. The number of typed donors differed by locus: roughly 629-640 for A, B, C, DRB1 and DQB1; 500 to 550 for DQA1; roughly 600 for DPA1; and some 450 for DPB1. Because of strong linkage in the cohort, roughly five DR-DQ haplotypes were treated as single units for association and clustering. Among 300 to 500 genotyped donors of the cohort, an average of approximately 240,000 unique TCR beta nucleotide sequences was sequenced per donor, of which 15% to 20% were non-productive.

The study at large found these results: A later analysis found that most CMV-associated TCR beta chains appeared HLA-restricted, with HLA associations seemingly driven largely by CMV exposure. The 87-base-pair reads could not distinguish some IMGT-functional V segments, including TRBV6-2 and TRBV6-3, so those segments were excluded. In a later genetic analysis, a missense DCLRE1C variant was associated with V-gene and J-gene trimming of TCR beta chains, and the association was replicated in an independent cohort. Because HLA typing was unavailable for some donors at each locus, only the typed subset was used in association tests. Assigning TCR associations to individual alleles was difficult when HLA alleles, especially DR and DQ, strongly co-occurred. A later analysis associated about 16,000 TCR beta sequences with specific HLA alleles at a false discovery rate of 0.05. A later analysis found that HLA-associated TCR beta chains were more clonally expanded and had lower generation probabilities than equally common non-associated chains. The study gave a list of over 150 TCR beta chains associated with cytomegalovirus. The cohort was sequenced for TCR beta chains only, and without alpha or paired-chain data the features that could be detected were limited. It was suggested by the authors that the approach could potentially be generalized to other disease states and immunological phenotypes. The sequencing pipeline was judged likely to have produced a cluster of highly shared sequence variants as a technical artifact. Broadly in line with IMGT annotations, most TCR beta V segments showed up in productive rearrangements about 87% or about 30% of the time in an earlier analysis of around 550 of the donors. Correlated functional status among segregating V segments might be attributable to linkage disequilibrium, but an unknown experimental factor could not be ruled out. Several of the top co-occurrence clusters appeared to be linked to parvovirus B19, influenza, CMV and Epstein-Barr virus, according to a later analysis. A further reported finding was that TCR beta sequences accurately predicted the HLA-A and HLA-B alleles for most subjects in the first cohort. In a later analysis, TCR association rates were found to vary across HLA loci, with the most associated TCRs seen for DRB1 alleles and the fewest for HLA-C alleles. Because counts were too low, fewer than 20 rarely observed V segments, including chromosome 9 orphons, were excluded from the earlier analysis of around 640 of the donors. While some public TCRs were present in many individuals, most TCR sequences turned up only very rarely across donors. In a later genetic analysis, fewer N-insertions in productive TCRs were reported among donors in an Asian-associated ancestry cluster than the approximately 670-donor mean. CMV serostatus was the only immune exposure information available for the cohort. Cytomegalovirus status was reported to be diagnosed by the classifier with high specificity and sensitivity in both the original and validation cohorts. A few of the identified cytomegalovirus-associated TCR beta chains were confirmed in vitro to be specific for cytomegalovirus antigens. Presence/absence analyses assumed roughly uniform sequencing depth across donors, an assumption that may not hold.

The receptor library was made with the immunoSEQ multiplex PCR assay. The multiplex PCR relied on a mix of 60 forward primers for TCR Vbeta segments and 13 reverse primers for TCR Jbeta segments. A multiplex PCR assay on genomic DNA amplified the CDR3 region of rearranged TCR beta genes. Amplified TCR beta libraries were sequenced as 87-base-pair reads on the Illumina HiSeq System. The authors' analysis ran thus. In a later analysis, tens of millions of unique TCR beta chains were counted across the roughly 700 repertoires, and around 11 million of these chains were shared by at least two donors. Raw reads were error-corrected and collapsed into unique sequences with a nearest-neighbor algorithm that merged closely related sequences to remove PCR and sequencing errors. Alignment of CDR3 sequences to IMGT reference sequences was used to assign V, D and J gene segments. For a sequence to be retained, at least a six-nucleotide match to both a V gene segment and a J gene segment was required. A rearrangement was called productive if the CDR3 had no stop codons and remained in frame with V and J, and every other rearrangement was called non-productive. CDR3 was defined according to IMGT convention as the region running from the second conserved V-encoded cysteine to the conserved J-encoded phenylalanine. In an earlier analysis of roughly 610 of the donors, sequences lacking an unambiguous match to a single V gene segment were excluded. In an earlier analysis of approximately 550 of the donors, V segments were called functional above 56.7% productive rearrangements and were called segregating when the between-donor standard deviation exceeded 5%. A statistical classification framework was built for diagnosing cytomegalovirus status from the catalog of TCR beta chain sequences. V and J gene assignment, in a later analysis, came from comparing TCR nucleotide sequences with IMGT/GENE-DB human TR gene sequences. The TCRdist pipeline was used in a later analysis to assign CDR3 sequences and most-parsimonious VDJ recombination scenarios. A later analysis defined each TCR beta chain by its CDR3 amino acid sequence plus V-gene family, and excluded reads lacking a unique V-gene family. As a way to deal with suspected cross-contamination and a sequencing artifact, a later analysis dropped over 550 nucleotide sequences that were highly shared and had low generation probability. In a later analysis, a clonal expansion index was calculated for each public chain from normalized within-repertoire ranks of inferred template counts. In a later analysis, generation probabilities were computed using a VDJ recombination model fitted to out-of-frame rearrangements, and the results were checked against IGoR. A later analysis scored TCR-TCR, TCR-HLA and TCR-CMV co-occurrence with hypergeometric tests, applying a repertoire-size bias correction to TCR pairs. A later analysis estimated false discovery rates by permuting HLA or CMV assignments 20 times. In a later analysis, co-occurring TCRs were grouped with DBSCAN, and TCRdist sequence similarity was added when clustering was performed within HLA-allele-positive subsets. Co-occurrence clustering excluded repertoires with fewer than 30,000 or more than 120,000 public chains, plus five with anomalous nucleotide sharing. What TCRdb holds here is the immuneACCESS table cut down to in-frame rearrangements. Part of the clones is not present; checked against another copy, under half of the missing clones reflect an unresolved V gene, and the others are unexplained. V, J and clone size reflect that table, while D and trimming were determined from the DNA. The sample includes 150,000 or so clones, with nearly 80% observed a single time. Of the sample, approximately 15% is held by the ten largest clones.

The cohort was made up of 500 to 800 healthy bone marrow donors. At the time of sampling, all cohort members were nominally healthy, though unrecorded immune exposures were likely present. The donor tested CMV seronegative and was one of the 352 seronegative cohort members. Each donor provided a peripheral blood sample, and peripheral blood mononuclear cells were used for TCR beta sequencing. The Qiagen DNeasy Blood Extraction Kit was used to extract genomic DNA from the blood cell samples. The germline V gene encodes CDR1 MGHDK and CDR2 SYGVNS. Relative to germline, V is 6 bases shorter and J is 2 bases shorter, with 7 bases between their ends. Reading from cysteine to phenylalanine, the CDR3 counts 12 amino acids. The CDR3 DNA has 36 bases and is translated from base 1. With regard to this clone: Its specific antigen is unknown. Base qualities are missing; no much larger clone stands one base away.

Sequencing was done on a sample of PBMCs. The sequence joins TRBV25-1 to TRBJ1-2; TRBD1 is possibly the D segment (5 matching bases). The source of this sequence is a woman between 40 and 50 years old in good health and CMV-seronegative. The nucleotide sequence reads as follows: TGTGCCAGCAGGCGGGACAACTATGGCTACACCTTC. Translation gives CASRRDNYGYTF.